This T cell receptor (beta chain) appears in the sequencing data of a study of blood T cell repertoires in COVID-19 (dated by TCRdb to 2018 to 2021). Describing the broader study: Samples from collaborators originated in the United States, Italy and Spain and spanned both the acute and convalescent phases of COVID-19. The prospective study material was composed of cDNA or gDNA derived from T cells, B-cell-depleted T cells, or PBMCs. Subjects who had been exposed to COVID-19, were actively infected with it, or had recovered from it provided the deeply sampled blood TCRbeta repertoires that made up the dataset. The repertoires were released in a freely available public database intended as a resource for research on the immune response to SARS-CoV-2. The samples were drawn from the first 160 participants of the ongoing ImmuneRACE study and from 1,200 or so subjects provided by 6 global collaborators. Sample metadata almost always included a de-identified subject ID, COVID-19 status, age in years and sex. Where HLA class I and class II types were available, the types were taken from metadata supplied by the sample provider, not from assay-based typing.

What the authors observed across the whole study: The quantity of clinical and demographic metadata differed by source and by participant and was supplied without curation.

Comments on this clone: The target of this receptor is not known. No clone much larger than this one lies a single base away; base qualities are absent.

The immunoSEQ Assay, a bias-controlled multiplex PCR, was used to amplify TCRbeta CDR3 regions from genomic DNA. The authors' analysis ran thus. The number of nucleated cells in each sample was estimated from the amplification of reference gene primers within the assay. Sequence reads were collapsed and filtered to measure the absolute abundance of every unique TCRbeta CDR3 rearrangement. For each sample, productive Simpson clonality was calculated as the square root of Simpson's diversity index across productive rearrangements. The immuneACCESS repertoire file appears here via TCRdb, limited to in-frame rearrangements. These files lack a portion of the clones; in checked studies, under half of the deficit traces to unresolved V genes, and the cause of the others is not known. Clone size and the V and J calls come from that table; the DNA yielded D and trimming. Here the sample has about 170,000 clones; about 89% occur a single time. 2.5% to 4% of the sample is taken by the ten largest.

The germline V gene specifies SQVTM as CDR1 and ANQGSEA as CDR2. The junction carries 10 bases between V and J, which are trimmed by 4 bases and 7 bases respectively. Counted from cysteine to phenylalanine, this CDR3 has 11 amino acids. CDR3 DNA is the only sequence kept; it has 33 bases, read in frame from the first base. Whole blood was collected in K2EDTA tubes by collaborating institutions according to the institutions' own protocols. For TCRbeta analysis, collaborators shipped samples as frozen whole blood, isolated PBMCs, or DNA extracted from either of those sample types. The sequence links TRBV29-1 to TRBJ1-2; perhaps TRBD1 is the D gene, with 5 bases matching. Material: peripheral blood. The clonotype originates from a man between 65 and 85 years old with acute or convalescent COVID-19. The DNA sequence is TGCAGCGTTGGTAGGGGTCTTGGCTACACCTTC. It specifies CSVGRGLGYTF.